A single sample is the source of the 27 T cell receptor beta chains below, sequenced in a study of shared clonotypes between healthy human individuals. Here immunoSEQ multiplex PCR was the method, and the copy in TCRdb shows in-frame clones only, minus some. The sample has more than 2,000,000 clones, more than 80% seen once. What was sequenced was naive CD4+ T cells from PBMCs. Specified subset: CD45RA+ positively selected. Every receptor here comes from a man younger than 35 in good health. Some clones in this sample may be carry-over from other donors' samples.

J is TRBJ2-7 and V is TRBV18; D not certain. Per the germline V gene, CDR1 is KGHSH and CDR2 is LQKENI. Deletions cut 3 bases from V and 0 bases from J, with 18 bases between. The CDR3 totals 17 residues. CDR3 DNA: TGTGCCAGCTCACCCAATCCTGTTAAGCAAAGCTCCTACGAGCAGTACTTC. It specifies CASSPNPVKQSSYEQYF.

The V and J genes are TRBV6-1 and TRBJ1-2; the D gene is possibly TRBD1 (6 bases). V lost 2 bases, J lost 8 bases, and 21 bases lay in between. The germline CDR1 and CDR2 sequences are MNHNS and SASEGT. The CDR3 totals 16 residues. The CDR3 DNA reads as TGTGCCAGCAGTGAAAGCTACCGGAGGACAGTCGGGGGCTACACCTTC. Residues: CASSESYRRTVGGYTF.

V is TRBV5-1 and J is TRBJ2-3, with TRBD1 matching 9 bases. The CDR3 consists of 14 residues. J was trimmed by 5 bases and V by 4 bases; bases with no gene match: 5. CDR1 and CDR2 from the germline V gene are SGHRS and YFSETQ. The CDR3 reads CASSLTGGIDTQYF. CDR3 in DNA: TGCGCCAGCAGCCTCACAGGGGGCATAGATACGCAGTATTTT. The full variable domain, rest sourced from reference TRBV5-1 and TRBJ2-3, is KAGVTQTPRYLIKTRGQQVTLSCSPISGHRSVSWYQQTPGQGLQFLFEYFSETQRNKGNFPGRFSGRQFSNSRSEMNVSTLELGDSALYLCASSLTGGIDTQYFGPGTRLTVL.

The rearrangement uses TRBV18 and TRBJ2-1, with D tentatively TRBD2 (5 bases). CDR3 length: 12 residues. The ends were cut back, 3 bases at V and 14 bases at J, with 14 bases in the middle. The germline gives CDR1 KGHSH, CDR2 LQKENI. The DNA of the CDR3 is TGTGCCAGCTCACCCAGGCTAGCAGAGGAGTTCTTC. This encodes CASSPRLAEEFF. The variable domain in full, completed from reference TRBV18 and TRBJ2-1, reads NAGVMQNPRHLVRRRGQEARLRCSPMKGHSHVYWYRQLPEEGLKFMVYLQKENIIDESGMPKERFSAEFPKEGPSILRIQQVVRGDSAAYFCASSPRLAEEFFGPGTRLTVL.

The chain couples TRBV28 to TRBJ2-3; D may match TRBD1 or TRBD2 (5 bases each). The CDR3 has 12 residues. Germline V lookup: CDR1 MDHEN, CDR2 SYDVKM. The V end was cut by 7 bases, the J end by 13 bases, with 18 bases between. CDR3 nucleotides: TGTGCCAGCAAGGTAGTATCAGGGACCGAGTATTTT. Translation gives CASKVVSGTEYF.

The chain has TRBV25-1 and TRBJ1-1; perhaps TRBD1 as D (5 bases). The germline V gene has CDR1 MGHDK and CDR2 SYGVNS. Trimming removed 3 bases from V and 8 bases from J, with 13 bases in between. CDR3 length: 13 amino acids. The CDR3 DNA reads TGTGCCAGCAGTGAGGGAGGCGGGGGGGAAGCTTTCTTT. Translating it yields CASSEGGGGEAFF.

V and J are TRBV27 and TRBJ2-3, with D unresolved. The CDR3 covers 11 residues. The V gene's germline CDR1 is MNHEY and CDR2 SMNVEV (reference sequence). The V gene lost 5 bases and the J gene lost 6 bases, with 6 bases spanning the gap. The CDR3 spells CASSTKDTQYF. The CDR3 DNA is TGTGCCAGCAGTACCAAGGATACGCAGTATTTT.

J is TRBJ2-3 and V is TRBV2, with 8 positions matching TRBD1. Germline trimming cut 9 bases from V and 2 bases from J; bases unmatched to any gene: 7. The germline CDR1 and CDR2 sequences are SNHLY and FYNNEI. This CDR3 spans 14 amino acids. This CDR3 reads CARRDRGSTDTQYF. The CDR3 DNA reads TGTGCCAGACGAGACAGGGGCTCCACAGATACGCAGTATTTT.

A single count supports this clone. This chain uses TRBV9 with TRBJ1-2; D uncertain. Germline V gene lookup returns CDR1 SGDLS and CDR2 YYNGEE. The CDR3 has 15 amino acids. Deletions cut 3 bases from V and 0 bases from J, with 12 bases between. The CDR3 reads CASSAHGGANYGYTF. The CDR3 nucleotides are TGTGCCAGCAGCGCCCATGGAGGTGCTAACTATGGCTACACCTTC.

The chain joins TRBV28 to TRBJ2-1; 8 bases align to TRBD2. This CDR3 region has 15 residues. Germline assignment: CDR1 MDHEN and CDR2 SYDVKM. J gave up 6 bases and V 5 bases, and 9 bases lay outside the gene matches. CDR3 sequence reads: CASSPPSGRRNEQFF. The CDR3, as DNA: TGTGCCAGCAGTCCCCCTAGCGGGCGGCGCAATGAGCAGTTCTTC. The full variable domain, completed using reference TRBV28 and TRBJ2-1, is DVKVTQSSRYLVKRTGEKVFLECVQDMDHENMFWYRQDPGLGLRLIYFSYDVKMKEKGDIPEGYSVSREKKERFSLILESASTNQTSMYLCASSPPSGRRNEQFFGPGTRLTVL.

The genes are TRBV5-6 and TRBJ2-5; the match to TRBD1 covers 9 bases. The DNA end lines up better with TRBJ2-7; the J call may be wrong. CDR1 is SGHDT, CDR2 YYEEEE, per germline. The CDR3 runs to 14 residues. CDR3 nucleotide sequence: TGTGCCAGCAGCTCCGGGACAGGGATGTACGAGCAGTACTTC. This gives the protein CASSSGTGMYEQYF.

This rearrangement joins TRBV29-1 to TRBJ2-7; D is possibly TRBD2 (5 bases). V shed 6 bases and J shed 5 bases, with 17 bases lying between them. The CDR3 loop spans 13 amino acids. Germline lookup yields CDR1 SQVTM and CDR2 ANQGSEA. The CDR3 loop is CSVPKSGGHEQYF. As DNA, the CDR3 is TGCAGCGTGCCGAAAAGCGGTGGACACGAGCAGTACTTC.

The chain links TRBV7-6 to TRBJ2-7; TRBD2 is a possible D gene (6 bases). The V gene's germline CDR1 is SGHVS and CDR2 FNYEAQ. V dropped 5 bases and J dropped 3 bases, with 17 bases sitting between them. The CDR3 has 15 residues. The DNA for the CDR3 is TGTGCCAGCAGCCCCGCGGGGAGCCAGAACTACGAGCAGTACTTC. Translated: CASSPAGSQNYEQYF.

The CDR3 here is CASSKLVTASGANVLTF. CDR3 DNA sequence: TGTGCCAGCAGTAAACTAGTAACGGCCTCTGGGGCCAACGTCCTGACTTTC. The V call is TRBV27, the J call TRBJ2-6; weak D call: TRBD2 (5 bases). The germline V and J ends were trimmed by 5 bases and 0 bases, with 14 bases remaining between them. CDR1 is MNHEY, CDR2 SMNVEV, per germline (reference sequence). The CDR3 length is 17 residues.

The gene calls are TRBV6-6 and TRBJ2-1; 7 bases match TRBD1. CDR1 and CDR2 (germline): MNHNY, SVGAGI (reference sequence). J was trimmed by 1 base and V by 5 bases; bases with no gene match: 5. The CDR3 loop spans 15 amino acids. The CDR3 protein is CASSTPGQSYNEQFF. The CDR3 region has the DNA TGTGCCAGCAGTACCCCGGGACAGTCCTACAATGAGCAGTTCTTC.

The V gene is TRBV28, the J gene TRBJ2-1; 13 bases agree with TRBD2. Germline CDR1 is MDHEN and CDR2 is SYDVKM. The CDR3 has 16 residues. J lost 10 bases, V lost 5 bases, and 11 bases had no gene match. The chain's CDR3 is CASSRLGLAGEEEQFF. The CDR3 DNA reads TGTGCCAGCAGTCGACTTGGACTAGCGGGAGAGGAAGAGCAGTTCTTC.

This clone appeared a single time. The chain carries TRBV18 and TRBJ2-4; 10 bases fit TRBD1. Germline-derived CDR1 and CDR2 are KGHSH and LQKENI. This CDR3 region has 14 residues. With 6 bases clipped from V and 6 bases from J, the junction kept 5 bases outside the gene matches. CDR3 nucleotide sequence: TGTGCCAGCTCCCCGGGACAGGGGCTAAACATTCAGTACTTC. It is translated as CASSPGQGLNIQYF.

This clone was seen only once. This sequence joins TRBV5-1 and TRBJ1-4; possible D gene TRBD1, 6 bases. The CDR3 covers 15 residues. CDR1 and CDR2 (germline): SGHRS, YFSETQ. V shed 4 bases and J shed 0 bases, with 10 bases lying between them. CDR3 in DNA: TGCGCCAGCAGCGCCGGGACAACAACTAATGAAAAACTGTTTTTT. Protein sequence: CASSAGTTTNEKLFF.

The rearrangement joins TRBV5-4 to TRBJ2-2; no reliable D call. The CDR3 has 14 amino acids. The V gene's germline CDR1 is SGHNT and CDR2 YYREEE (reference sequence). V was trimmed by 0 bases and J by 7 bases, leaving 10 bases between them. Here the CDR3 reads CASSLEGVIGELFF. As DNA, the CDR3 is TGTGCCAGCAGCTTGGAAGGTGTTATCGGGGAGCTGTTTTTT.

This chain connects TRBV4-1 to TRBJ2-2, with 7 bases that match TRBD2. CDR3 size: 17 residues. Germline lookup yields CDR1 MGHRA and CDR2 YSYEKL. Losses at the gene ends were 0 bases for V and 0 bases for J; bases not matched to a gene: 4. The CDR3 sequence is CASSQEGRGSNTGELFF. The CDR3 DNA is TGCGCCAGCAGCCAAGAGGGGAGGGGATCGAACACCGGGGAGCTGTTTTTT.

As to this clone: This CDR3 is also generated by other DNA sequences in the sample. The genes are TRBV5-1 and TRBJ2-3; D remains unclear. Germline CDR1 reads SGHRS; CDR2 reads YFSETQ. The ends were cut back, 1 base at V and 3 bases at J, with 6 bases in the middle. The CDR3 has 13 amino acids. CDR3 sequence reads: CASSLLPTDTQYF. The CDR3 nucleotides read TGCGCCAGCAGCTTGCTTCCTACAGATACGCAGTATTTT.

V gene TRBV6-6 combines with J gene TRBJ1-2, with 7 bases fitting TRBD1. CDR1 and CDR2 (germline): MNHNY, SVGAGI (reference sequence). With V trimmed by 2 bases and J by 4 bases, 4 bases remained unmatched. This CDR3 is built from 14 residues. CDR3 sequence: CASSYDRAIYGYTF. CDR3 coding DNA: TGTGCCAGCAGTTACGACAGGGCGATCTATGGCTACACCTTC.

The gene calls are TRBV5-6 and TRBJ1-2; D possibly corresponds to TRBD1 (5 bases). V shed 0 bases and J shed 7 bases, with 13 bases lying between them. Germline V CDR1 and CDR2: SGHDT, YYEEEE. CDR3 length: 14 residues. The CDR3 protein is CASSLVRGAGGYTF. The DNA of the CDR3 is TGTGCCAGCAGCTTGGTACGGGGCGCGGGTGGCTACACCTTC.

The rearrangement joins TRBV10-3 to TRBJ2-2; D may be TRBD1 (6 bases). V dropped 7 bases and J dropped 3 bases, with 9 bases sitting between them. The CDR3 totals 13 residues. Germline loops: CDR1 ENHRY, CDR2 SYGVKD. The CDR3 region is CAIKGQYTGELFF. The CDR3 coding sequence is TGTGCCATCAAAGGACAGTACACCGGGGAGCTGTTTTTT.

The chain couples TRBV28 to TRBJ2-7; tentative D call: TRBD1 (5 bases). This CDR3 has 14 residues. CDR1 MDHEN and CDR2 SYDVKM come from the germline V gene. V shed 5 bases and J shed 7 bases, with 18 bases lying between them. The CDR3 sequence is CASSAHTGQGEQYF. The CDR3 DNA is TGTGCCAGCAGTGCCCACACAGGTCAAGGGGAGCAGTACTTC.

The chain has TRBV27 and TRBJ1-2; D may be TRBD1 (5 bases). The V gene's germline CDR1 is MNHEY and CDR2 SMNVEV (reference sequence). V gave up 3 bases and J gave up 1 base, with 12 bases separating them. This CDR3 contains 15 residues. CDR3 nucleotide sequence: TGTGCCAGCAGTTTTAGGGGATGGGGTAACTATGGCTACACCTTC. It encodes CASSFRGWGNYGYTF.

V gene TRBV4-1 combines with J gene TRBJ2-1, with 12 bases lining up with TRBD2. Germline CDR1 MGHRA, CDR2 YSYEKL. The CDR3 spans 17 residues. Losses at the gene ends were 4 bases for V and 7 bases for J; bases not matched to a gene: 11. CDR3 nucleotides: TGCGCCAGCAGCCTAAGACTAGCGGGAGTGAGTTGGAATGAGCAGTTCTTC. Its translation: CASSLRLAGVSWNEQFF.